This T cell receptor (beta chain) was observed in a study of T cells in Graves' hyperthyroidism and ophthalmopathy. Study-wide results and limits: Most expanded thyroid clonotypes above 0.001 also appeared in blood.

CDR1 KGHSH and CDR2 LQKENI come from the germline V gene. This CDR3 has 18 amino acids. J gave up 1 base and V 5 bases, and 14 bases lay outside the gene matches. This clonotype was recorded many times. The target antigen is unknown. The CDR3 regions of TCR beta were amplified from RNA transcripts. A set of HTBI primers served as the primers for a first-round RT-PCR of the TCR CDR3. TCRdb independently ran MiXCR on the multiplex PCR reads; one entry per CDR3 protein. The repertoire holds about 260,000 distinct CDR3 sequences, with about 15% as singletons. A Clinical Activity Score of at least 3, a NOSPECS grade of at least 4 and a duration under 3 months were recorded in the ophthalmopathy patients. Criteria for exclusion of patients were uncontrolled infection, other autoimmune disease, pregnancy or lactation. Used for diagnoses were clinical symptoms, serum thyroxine and TRAb, thyroid ultrasound and orbital computed tomography.

The rearrangement uses TRBV18 and TRBJ1-1; TRBD1 matches 9 bases. The sample taken for sequencing was blood. This TCR came from a young woman with Graves' ophthalmopathy. Written as DNA, the CDR3 is TGTGCCAGCTCATCTCGGACTAATACAGGGGGCTCGAACACTGAAGCTTTCTTT. This sequence encodes CASSSRTNTGGSNTEAFF.